Described below is a single T cell receptor beta chain sequence and its context. Germline assignment: CDR1 SNHLY and CDR2 FYNNEI. The length of the CDR3 is 13 residues. V lost 7 bases, J lost 5 bases, and 7 bases stayed unmatched. The record originates from a study of T cell clones after liver transplantation. Study overall: Liver transplant recipients had immunosuppression withdrawal attempted within 2 years.

The repertoire was sequenced with immunoSEQ multiplex PCR; TCRdb's copy has only in-frame clones and lacks some. The sample contains around 20,000 clones, 88% of which appear only once. V is TRBV2 and J is TRBJ2-5; 7 bases fit TRBD1. The TCR comes from a human donor who received a liver transplant. This specimen was CD8+ T cells from blood, taken before liver transplant. The CDR3 loop is CASIQGVRETQYF. CDR3 nucleotides: TGTGCCAGCATCCAGGGGGTTCGGGAGACCCAGTACTTC.